The rows below give T cell receptor beta chains drawn from one sample of a study of OX40 agonist ivuxolimab in advanced cancers. Generated by immunoSEQ multiplex PCR, the TCRdb table keeps only in-frame clones and is missing some. The sample holds 75,000 to 95,000 clones; about 87% are singletons and the top ten take 7% to 8.5%. The sequencing here drew on CD4+ or CD8+ T cells sorted from blood, taken in a trial of the OX40 agonist ivuxolimab. The receptors derive from an adult with an advanced solid tumor such as melanoma, head and neck, liver or kidney cancer. CDR3s include the opening cysteine and the closing phenylalanine or tryptophan. A D gene is named only where the DNA matches it firmly. Where a row states a size, it is once, few, many or the class of an expanded clone; other rows omit it.

d_call: .
j_call: TRBJ1-2
v_call: TRBV7-9
clone_size: .
cdr3_nt: TGTGCCAGCAGCTTGGGCGACTATGGCTACACCTTC
cdr3_aa: CASSLGDYGYTF

d_call: TRBD2
j_call: TRBJ2-1
v_call: TRBV28
clone_size: .
cdr3_nt: TGTGCCAGCAGTCCAAGGCGAGCGGCGGGAGAGGTAGATGAGCAGTTCTTC
cdr3_aa: CASSPRRAAGEVDEQFF

d_call: TRBD1
j_call: TRBJ2-7
v_call: TRBV30
clone_size: .
cdr3_nt: TGTGCCTGGGACAGGGGGCAATTCGACGAGCAGTACTTC
cdr3_aa: CAWDRGQFDEQYF

d_call: .
j_call: TRBJ2-7
v_call: TRBV6-1
clone_size: .
cdr3_nt: TGTGCCAGCGGAGCCTACGAGCAGTACTTC
cdr3_aa: CASGAYEQYF

d_call: TRBD2
j_call: TRBJ2-3
v_call: TRBV5-1
clone_size: .
cdr3_nt: TGCGCCAGCAGCTTGGGACTAGCGGGAGGCCCGCGCACAGATACGCAGTATTTT
cdr3_aa: CASSLGLAGGPRTDTQYF

d_call: .
j_call: TRBJ2-5
v_call: TRBV19
clone_size: .
cdr3_nt: TGTGCCAGTAGTATAGGAGAAAGGGTGCAAGAGACCCAGTACTTC
cdr3_aa: CASSIGERVQETQYF

d_call: TRBD1
j_call: TRBJ1-2
v_call: TRBV11-2
clone_size: many
cdr3_nt: TGTGCCAGCAGCTTGGGACAGGGTTATGGCTACACCTTC
cdr3_aa: CASSLGQGYGYTF

d_call: .
j_call: TRBJ2-7
v_call: TRBV28
clone_size: .
cdr3_nt: TGTGCCAGCAGTTCATACCTTGGGGTAGGAGCCTACGAGCAGTACTTC
cdr3_aa: CASSSYLGVGAYEQYF

d_call: .
j_call: TRBJ2-7
v_call: TRBV30
clone_size: .
cdr3_nt: TGTGCCTGGAGTGTGACAGTTCTTCCCTACGAGCAGTACTTC
cdr3_aa: CAWSVTVLPYEQYF

d_call: TRBD2
j_call: TRBJ2-2
v_call: TRBV7-3
clone_size: .
cdr3_nt: TGTGCCAGCAGCCGACTAGCCGATAACACCGGGGAGCTGTTTTTT
cdr3_aa: CASSRLADNTGELFF

d_call: TRBD1
j_call: TRBJ2-2
v_call: TRBV7-6
clone_size: .
cdr3_nt: TGTGCCAGCAGCTTAGGGCGTCAGGGGGCCGGGGAGCTGTTTTTT
cdr3_aa: CASSLGRQGAGELFF

d_call: .
j_call: TRBJ1-1
v_call: TRBV5-4
clone_size: once
cdr3_nt: TGTGCCAGCAGCCGCGGGGCGGTTGGACCCCCCAACACTGAAGCTTTCTTT
cdr3_aa: CASSRGAVGPPNTEAFF

d_call: TRBD1
j_call: TRBJ2-6
v_call: TRBV30
clone_size: .
cdr3_nt: TGTGCCTGGACCAAAGGATTCTACGCTACAGGGGTTAGCTCTGGGGCCAACGTCCTGACTTTC
cdr3_aa: CAWTKGFYATGVSSGANVLTF

d_call: TRBD1
j_call: TRBJ2-7
v_call: TRBV6-5
clone_size: .
cdr3_nt: TGTGCCAGCAGTTACGATGACAGGGACTACGAGCAGTACTTC
cdr3_aa: CASSYDDRDYEQYF

d_call: TRBD1
j_call: TRBJ2-3
v_call: TRBV10-1
clone_size: .
cdr3_nt: TGCGCCGAACCGACAGGGGTTGCAGATACGCAGTATTTT
cdr3_aa: CAEPTGVADTQYF

d_call: .
j_call: TRBJ2-7
v_call: TRBV27
clone_size: .
cdr3_nt: TGTGCCAGCAGTTTCTCCGACAGCCTTGCCTACGAGCAGTACTTC
cdr3_aa: CASSFSDSLAYEQYF

d_call: .
j_call: TRBJ1-3
v_call: TRBV28
clone_size: .
cdr3_nt: TGTGCCAGCAGTTTATTGCGGAACACCATATATTTT
cdr3_aa: CASSLLRNTIYF

d_call: .
j_call: TRBJ1-2
v_call: TRBV7-2
clone_size: .
cdr3_nt: TGTGCCAGCAGCTTTAACTATGGCTACACCTTC
cdr3_aa: CASSFNYGYTF

d_call: TRBD1
j_call: TRBJ2-7
v_call: TRBV29-1
clone_size: .
cdr3_nt: TGCAGCGTTGAAGGCAGGGGGTTCTACGAGCAGTACTTC
cdr3_aa: CSVEGRGFYEQYF

d_call: .
j_call: TRBJ1-1
v_call: TRBV7-8
clone_size: .
cdr3_nt: TGTGCCAGCAGCGATCCTACGGGGCAGGGGAGATTCTGGCACACTGAAGCTTTCTTT
cdr3_aa: CASSDPTGQGRFWHTEAFF

d_call: TRBD2
j_call: TRBJ2-7
v_call: TRBV4-2
clone_size: .
cdr3_nt: TGTGCCAGCAGCCCGCGGACCCCGGGACTAGCGGGGAGCTACGAGCAGTACTTC
cdr3_aa: CASSPRTPGLAGSYEQYF

d_call: .
j_call: TRBJ1-4
v_call: TRBV19
clone_size: .
cdr3_nt: TGTGCCACCAGTAAGGATTACTCGGAGGATGAAAAACTGTTTTTT
cdr3_aa: CATSKDYSEDEKLFF

d_call: TRBD2
j_call: TRBJ2-7
v_call: TRBV6-5
clone_size: .
cdr3_nt: TGTGCCAGCAGAGACACCGGGACTAGCCCCTACGAGCAGTACTTC
cdr3_aa: CASRDTGTSPYEQYF

d_call: TRBD1
j_call: TRBJ1-1
v_call: TRBV28
clone_size: .
cdr3_nt: TGTGCCAGCAGTTTGGGACAGGGAACCACTGAAGCTTTCTTT
cdr3_aa: CASSLGQGTTEAFF

d_call: TRBD2
j_call: TRBJ2-7
v_call: TRBV7-9
clone_size: .
cdr3_nt: TGTGCCAGCAGCTTAGCAAGCGGGGGGACCTACGAGCAGTACTTC
cdr3_aa: CASSLASGGTYEQYF

d_call: TRBD2
j_call: TRBJ2-5
v_call: TRBV27
clone_size: .
cdr3_nt: TGTGCCAGCAGTTTTGGCGGGAGGGCCCTTGAGACCCAGTACTTC
cdr3_aa: CASSFGGRALETQYF

d_call: TRBD2
j_call: TRBJ2-3
v_call: TRBV18
clone_size: .
cdr3_nt: TGTGCCAGCTCACCACGGACTAGCGGGAGCATAGATACGCAGTATTTT
cdr3_aa: CASSPRTSGSIDTQYF

d_call: TRBD1
j_call: TRBJ1-5
v_call: TRBV11-3
clone_size: .
cdr3_nt: TGTGCCAGCAGCAAAACAGGGGAGTCGGATCAGCCCCAGCATTTT
cdr3_aa: CASSKTGESDQPQHF

d_call: TRBD1
j_call: TRBJ1-1
v_call: TRBV4-1
clone_size: .
cdr3_nt: TGCGCCAGCAGCCCGGGGACAGGGTCTCGGACTGAAGCTTTCTTT
cdr3_aa: CASSPGTGSRTEAFF

d_call: .
j_call: TRBJ2-1
v_call: TRBV2
clone_size: once
cdr3_nt: TGTGCCAGCAGACCTACGTCCTACAATGAGCAGTTCTTC
cdr3_aa: CASRPTSYNEQFF

d_call: TRBD2
j_call: TRBJ2-7
v_call: TRBV7-9
clone_size: .
cdr3_nt: TGTGCCAGCACCTCCTCGGTGGCTAGCGGGAGCTACGAGCAGTACTTC
cdr3_aa: CASTSSVASGSYEQYF

d_call: .
j_call: TRBJ1-1
v_call: TRBV5-1
clone_size: .
cdr3_nt: TGCGCCAGCAGCTTTGGGTTTGACAGTGAAGCTTTCTTT
cdr3_aa: CASSFGFDSEAFF

d_call: TRBD2
j_call: TRBJ2-3
v_call: TRBV5-1
clone_size: .
cdr3_nt: TGCGCCAGCAGCTTCTTCGGTGTAGCGGGGGGCACAGATACGCAGTATTTT
cdr3_aa: CASSFFGVAGGTDTQYF

d_call: TRBD1
j_call: TRBJ2-5
v_call: TRBV6-1
clone_size: .
cdr3_nt: TGTGCCAGCAAGACAGACAGGGGACCCAGGGAGACCCAGTACTTC
cdr3_aa: CASKTDRGPRETQYF

d_call: TRBD2
j_call: TRBJ2-5
v_call: TRBV4-1
clone_size: .
cdr3_nt: TGCGCCAGCAGCCAAGACCCGTTAATAGCGGGAGTTGGAGAGCAGTACTTC
cdr3_aa: CASSQDPLIAGVGEQYF

d_call: TRBD1
j_call: TRBJ2-1
v_call: TRBV11-3
clone_size: .
cdr3_nt: TGTGCCAGCAGCCAGGGGGATGAGCAGTTCTTC
cdr3_aa: CASSQGDEQFF

d_call: .
j_call: TRBJ1-6
v_call: TRBV19
clone_size: .
cdr3_nt: TGTGCCAGTAGTGTAGGACCCTTCGGTTCACCCCTCCACTTT
cdr3_aa: CASSVGPFGSPLHF

d_call: .
j_call: TRBJ2-7
v_call: TRBV7-9
clone_size: .
cdr3_nt: TGTGCCAGCAGCTTAGGGTATTCGTCCTCCTACGAGCAGTACTTC
cdr3_aa: CASSLGYSSSYEQYF

d_call: .
j_call: TRBJ2-5
v_call: TRBV6-6
clone_size: once
cdr3_nt: TGTGCCAGCAGTTACGGACTCGGGGAGACCCAGTACTTC
cdr3_aa: CASSYGLGETQYF

d_call: TRBD2
j_call: TRBJ2-7
v_call: TRBV27
clone_size: .
cdr3_nt: TGTGCCAGCAGCCCACGGGCGGGAGGCGGCGAGCAGTACTTC
cdr3_aa: CASSPRAGGGEQYF

d_call: .
j_call: TRBJ2-7
v_call: TRBV28
clone_size: .
cdr3_nt: TGTGCCAGCAGTTCCCCCCGGTCTCCGGTTACCGCCTACGAGCAGTACTTC
cdr3_aa: CASSSPRSPVTAYEQYF

d_call: .
j_call: TRBJ1-1
v_call: TRBV27
clone_size: .
cdr3_nt: TGTGCCAGCAGTTTCAGGGGCCCGAAGACTGAAGCTTTCTTT
cdr3_aa: CASSFRGPKTEAFF

d_call: TRBD2
j_call: TRBJ2-5
v_call: TRBV13
clone_size: .
cdr3_nt: TGTGCCAGCAGCTTACCGTGGACTAGCGGGGAGGACCCCCAAGAGACCCAGTACTTC
cdr3_aa: CASSLPWTSGEDPQETQYF

d_call: TRBD2
j_call: TRBJ2-1
v_call: TRBV4-1
clone_size: .
cdr3_nt: TGCGCCAGCAGCCAGTCACCGGGACTAGAAACCTCCTACAATGAGCAGTTCTTC
cdr3_aa: CASSQSPGLETSYNEQFF

d_call: .
j_call: TRBJ2-5
v_call: TRBV9
clone_size: .
cdr3_nt: TGTGCCAGCAGTGAGGGGGGACTGGGCAAGACCCAGTACTTC
cdr3_aa: CASSEGGLGKTQYF

d_call: .
j_call: TRBJ2-1
v_call: TRBV9
clone_size: .
cdr3_nt: TGTGCCAGCAGCATGAGCTCCTACAATGAGCAGTTCTTC
cdr3_aa: CASSMSSYNEQFF

d_call: TRBD1
j_call: TRBJ2-3
v_call: TRBV11-2
clone_size: .
cdr3_nt: TGTGCCAGCAGCTTGACACAGGGGGCGTTTGTAGATACGCAGTATTTT
cdr3_aa: CASSLTQGAFVDTQYF

d_call: .
j_call: TRBJ2-7
v_call: TRBV13
clone_size: .
cdr3_nt: TGTGCCAGCAGCTCCCGACTCGCAACCTACGAGCAGTACTTC
cdr3_aa: CASSSRLATYEQYF

d_call: .
j_call: TRBJ2-3
v_call: TRBV10-3
clone_size: .
cdr3_nt: TGTGCCATCAGTGAGTCGACTTTTTCGTATCGGGCAGGAGCTCCGAGAGATACGCAGTATTTT
cdr3_aa: CAISESTFSYRAGAPRDTQYF

d_call: TRBD1
j_call: TRBJ1-4
v_call: TRBV9
clone_size: .
cdr3_nt: TGTGCCAGCAGCCCAAGACAGGGGGGGTCTGGTGAAAAACTGTTTTTT
cdr3_aa: CASSPRQGGSGEKLFF

d_call: .
j_call: TRBJ2-2
v_call: TRBV11-2
clone_size: .
cdr3_nt: TGTGCCAGCAGCTTACCGGACGGATCGAACACCGGGGAGCTGTTTTTT
cdr3_aa: CASSLPDGSNTGELFF

d_call: .
j_call: TRBJ2-5
v_call: TRBV5-4
clone_size: .
cdr3_nt: TGTGCCAGCAGCTTTCAATCTAGGGGGGGGCGCGGAGAGACCCAGTACTTC
cdr3_aa: CASSFQSRGGRGETQYF

d_call: .
j_call: TRBJ1-1
v_call: TRBV4-1
clone_size: .
cdr3_nt: TGCGCCAGCAGCCCCCGGCAGGACACGACGAACACTGAAGCTTTCTTT
cdr3_aa: CASSPRQDTTNTEAFF

d_call: TRBD2
j_call: TRBJ2-7
v_call: TRBV19
clone_size: .
cdr3_nt: TGTGCCAGTAGTATCTCGGGACTAGCGGGCTACGAGCAGTACTTC
cdr3_aa: CASSISGLAGYEQYF